The rows below give T cell receptor beta chains drawn from one sample of a study of cytomegalovirus exposure and HLA in healthy donors. The protocol was immunoSEQ multiplex PCR, while the TCRdb copy is restricted to in-frame clones and leaves out a portion. The sample yields about 270,000 clones, 80% to 90% seen once. The specimen was PBMCs. The receptors originated from a woman aged 18-30 years in good health and CMV-seronegative. Both conserved end residues are part of each CDR3. A D gene is named only where the DNA matches it firmly. Some rows have no size entry. The others give once, few or many, or a class for an expanded clone.

V gene	J gene	D gene	clone size	CDR3 protein	CDR3 DNA
TRBV4-1	TRBJ1-1	NA	once	CASSPTSGLPNTEAFF	TGCGCCAGCAGCCCCACCTCAGGCCTACCCAACACTGAAGCTTTCTTT
TRBV6-6	TRBJ1-2	NA	NA	CASRPPTSLYGYTF	TGTGCCAGCAGACCCCCGACATCCCTCTATGGCTACACCTTC
TRBV6-1	TRBJ2-5	TRBD1	NA	CASSEGRGQGQETQYF	TGTGCCAGCAGTGAAGGGCGTGGACAGGGACAAGAGACCCAGTACTTC
TRBV5-1	TRBJ1-3	TRBD1	NA	CASSLGQGETIYF	TGCGCCAGCAGCTTGGGACAGGGAGAGACCATATATTTT
TRBV6-5	TRBJ2-5	NA	NA	CASSSRPQDQYF	TGTGCCAGCAGCTCGAGACCCCAGGACCAGTACTTC
TRBV28	TRBJ2-7	NA	few	CASTYYYEQYF	TGTGCCAGCACCTACTACTACGAGCAGTACTTC
TRBV2	TRBJ1-2	NA	NA	CASSGQAYGYTF	TGTGCCAGCAGTGGACAGGCCTATGGCTACACCTTC
TRBV27	TRBJ1-2	TRBD1	NA	CASSGDSSNYGYTF	TGTGCCAGCAGTGGGGACAGCTCTAACTATGGCTACACCTTC
TRBV4-3	TRBJ1-2	NA	NA	CASSQDRTGYGYTF	TGCGCCAGCAGCCAAGATCGAACAGGGTATGGCTACACCTTC
TRBV29-1	TRBJ2-7	TRBD1	NA	CSVRVLTGVFEQYF	TGCAGCGTTCGGGTCCTGACAGGGGTATTCGAGCAGTACTTC
TRBV7-9	TRBJ1-3	NA	once	CASSLGEGNTIYF	TGTGCCAGCAGCTTAGGCGAAGGAAACACCATATATTTT
TRBV6-4	TRBJ1-2	NA	NA	CASSEGSESYGYTF	TGTGCCAGCAGTGAAGGTTCGGAGAGCTATGGCTACACCTTC
TRBV18	TRBJ1-1	NA	NA	CASSPSGKTEAFF	TGTGCCAGCTCACCTTCAGGGAAAACTGAAGCTTTCTTT
TRBV29-1	TRBJ1-2	TRBD1	NA	CSVATGGANYGYTF	TGCAGCGTGGCCACAGGGGGCGCCAACTATGGCTACACCTTC
TRBV5-6	TRBJ1-3	NA	NA	CASSSGLGNTIYF	TGTGCCAGCAGCTCAGGGTTAGGAAACACCATATATTTT
TRBV5-1	TRBJ2-3	TRBD1	NA	CASSYGQEEDTQYF	TGCGCCAGCAGTTACGGACAGGAGGAAGATACGCAGTATTTT
TRBV7-8	TRBJ1-5	NA	once	CASTEERGRGNQPQHF	TGTGCCAGCACCGAGGAGCGGGGTCGGGGCAATCAGCCCCAGCATTTT
TRBV4-1	TRBJ2-1	TRBD2	NA	CASSQDRQGLAGVEDNEQFF	TGCGCCAGCAGCCAAGATCGCCAGGGCCTAGCGGGAGTAGAGGACAATGAGCAGTTCTTC
TRBV6-5	TRBJ2-1	TRBD1	NA	CASRRGTGGNDEQFF	TGTGCCAGCAGACGTGGGACAGGGGGCAACGATGAGCAGTTCTTC
TRBV6-5	TRBJ2-3	TRBD2	NA	CASRTGGATDTQYF	TGTGCCAGCCGGACGGGGGGGGCCACAGATACGCAGTATTTT
TRBV6-5	TRBJ2-1	NA	NA	CASSAALSDEQFF	TGTGCCAGCAGTGCCGCTTTGAGCGATGAGCAGTTCTTC
TRBV18	TRBJ1-2	TRBD1	few	CASSQPTGDGYTF	TGTGCCAGCTCACAGCCTACAGGGGACGGCTACACCTTC
TRBV5-1	TRBJ2-3	NA	NA	CASSLAADGRSRTDTQYF	TGCGCCAGCAGCTTGGCCGCTGATGGCCGCTCCCGCACAGATACGCAGTATTTT
TRBV6-6	TRBJ2-3	NA	NA	CASNAGLGTDTQYF	TGTGCCAGCAATGCAGGGCTGGGCACAGATACGCAGTATTTT
TRBV19	TRBJ2-7	NA	NA	CASSTLQAYEQYF	TGTGCCAGTAGTACGTTACAGGCCTACGAGCAGTACTTC
TRBV19	TRBJ2-7	NA	few	CASSTSGDEQYF	TGTGCCAGTAGTACATCAGGGGATGAGCAGTACTTC
TRBV27	TRBJ2-7	TRBD2	NA	CASSSGLAGDEQYF	TGTGCCAGCAGCTCGGGACTAGCGGGGGACGAGCAGTACTTC
TRBV5-1	TRBJ2-7	TRBD2	once	CASSLGLAGGSSYEQYF	TGCGCCAGCAGCCTGGGACTAGCGGGTGGAAGCTCCTACGAGCAGTACTTC
TRBV7-6	TRBJ1-4	NA	NA	CASSLTGSEKLFF	TGTGCCAGCAGCTTAACAGGTTCTGAAAAACTGTTTTTT
TRBV11-3	TRBJ2-1	TRBD1	NA	CASSFSRGPYNEQFF	TGTGCCAGCAGCTTCTCCAGGGGGCCATACAATGAGCAGTTCTTC
TRBV30	TRBJ1-4	NA	few	CASHREGKLFF	TGTGCCTCCCATCGGGAGGGGAAACTGTTTTTT